This TCR beta chain comes out of a study of OX40 agonist ivuxolimab in advanced cancers. Study as a whole: In three patients, partial responses were observed, one with hepatocellular carcinoma and two with cutaneous melanoma.

This CDR3 spans 17 amino acids. In germline, CDR1 is SGDLS, CDR2 YYNGEE. With 4 bases removed from V and 2 bases from J, the gap between germline ends came to 20 bases. TCRdb's table, derived via immunoSEQ multiplex PCR, lists solely in-frame clones and lacks some. The profile shows over 14,000 clones, more than 65% of them singletons. The receptor's source is an adult with an advanced solid tumor such as melanoma, head and neck, liver or kidney cancer. The rearrangement links TRBV9 to TRBJ2-3; D might be TRBD2 (6 bases). The source was CD4+ or CD8+ T cells sorted from blood, collected in a trial of the OX40 agonist ivuxolimab. The CDR3 DNA reads TGTGCCAGCAGCTTACGGGAGTTAGCGGAGCACACAGATACGCAGTATTTT. Protein product: CASSLRELAEHTDTQYF.